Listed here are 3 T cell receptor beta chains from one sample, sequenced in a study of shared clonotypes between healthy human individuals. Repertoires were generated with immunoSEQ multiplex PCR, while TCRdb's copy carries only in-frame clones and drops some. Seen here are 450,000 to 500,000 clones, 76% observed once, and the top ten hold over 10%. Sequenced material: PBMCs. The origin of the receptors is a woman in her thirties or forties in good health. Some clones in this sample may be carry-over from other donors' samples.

This CDR3 reads CASGVGLVGNEQFF. The CDR3 DNA reads TGTGCCAGCGGAGTGGGACTAGTGGGCAATGAGCAGTTCTTC. The chain combines TRBV4-2 with TRBJ2-1; TRBD2 agrees at 8 bases. The CDR3 is 14 amino acids. V gave up 8 bases and J gave up 6 bases; unmatched junction bases: 9. CDR1 LGHNA and CDR2 YNFKEQ come from the germline V gene.

CDR3 DNA sequence: TGTGCCAGCAGCTCAGGGACTAGCGGGAGGGCGAGCTCCTACGAGCAGTACTTC. Protein sequence: CASSSGTSGRASSYEQYF. The gene calls are TRBV7-2 and TRBJ2-7, with 16 bases matching TRBD2. CDR1 is SGHTA, CDR2 FQGNSA, per germline. The CDR3 is 18 residues long. V lost 4 bases and J lost 0; bases outside the gene matches: 6.

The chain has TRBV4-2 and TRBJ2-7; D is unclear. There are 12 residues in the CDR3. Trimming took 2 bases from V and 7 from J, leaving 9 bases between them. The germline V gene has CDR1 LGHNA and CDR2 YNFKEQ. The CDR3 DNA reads TGTGCCAGCAGCCAATCTGACTGGGAGCAGTACTTC. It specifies CASSQSDWEQYF.